Listed below are T cell receptor beta chains from one sample, sequenced in a study of T cells after yellow fever vaccination. TCRdb re-derived calls from the 5' RACE reads in MiXCR, one entry per CDR3 protein. The table records 250,000 to 400,000 distinct CDR3 sequences, 3.5% to 4.5% of them present only once. The sample consisted of PBMCs, taken 15 days after the yellow fever booster vaccination. The receptors shown here come from a man in his late teens or twenties who received the YFV17D yellow fever vaccine. The CDR3 runs from the conserved cysteine through the conserved F or W. A D gene is named only where the DNA matches it firmly. Rows may omit the clone size; those that give it use once, few, many or a size class.

clone_size	v_call	d_call	j_call	cdr3_nt	cdr3_aa
many	TRBV24-1	NA	TRBJ2-3	TGTGCCACCAGTGATTTTCCGGAAGGGCCAAGCGCAGATACGCAGTATTTT	CATSDFPEGPSADTQYF
many	TRBV10-3	TRBD1	TRBJ1-2	TGTGCCATCAGTGAGCGGGACAGTGGCTACACCTTC	CAISERDSGYTF
NA	TRBV7-7	TRBD1	TRBJ2-5	TGTGCCAGCAGCAACGAGCGTCAGGGGGTCCAAGAGACCCAGTACTTC	CASSNERQGVQETQYF
many	TRBV4-1	NA	TRBJ2-1	TGCGCCAGCAGCCCCAGGGTGGCCTACAATGAGCAGTTCTTC	CASSPRVAYNEQFF
few	TRBV5-1	NA	TRBJ2-5	TGCGCCAGCAGCTTCTCCGGACAGACCCAAGAGACCCAGTACTTC	CASSFSGQTQETQYF
many	TRBV30	NA	TRBJ2-7	TGTGCCTGGAGCGTTAGGACTACCTACGAGCAGTACTTC	CAWSVRTTYEQYF
many	TRBV29-1	NA	TRBJ2-7	TGCAGCGTTGCGCCAGGGATCAACTACGAGCAGTACTTC	CSVAPGINYEQYF
many	TRBV6-2/TRBV6-3	NA	TRBJ2-5	TGTGCCAGCGGTCCCGGACCGCCGACCCGGGAGACCCAGTACTTC	CASGPGPPTRETQYF
few	TRBV2	NA	TRBJ2-6	TGTGCCAGCAGTGAAGAACAGGCGGGGGCCAACGTCCTGACTTTC	CASSEEQAGANVLTF
few	TRBV6-9	TRBD1	TRBJ1-3	TGTGCCAGCATCACCCTCCGGGACAGGGGTGCTGGAAACACCATATATTTT	CASITLRDRGAGNTIYF
many	TRBV4-3	NA	TRBJ2-3	TGCGCCAGTTCCGGGCTCCCGGGGGATACGCAGTATTTT	CASSGLPGDTQYF
NA	TRBV18	NA	TRBJ2-2	TGTGCCAGCTCACCACGTATCTGGGATCCCGGGGAGCTGTTTTTT	CASSPRIWDPGELFF
NA	TRBV5-1	TRBD1	TRBJ2-1	TGCGCCAGCAGCCCCGACAGGGCCTATGAGCAGTTCTTC	CASSPDRAYEQFF
NA	TRBV4-1	NA	TRBJ2-7	TGCGCCAGCAGCCAATACAGGTCGAAGTCCTCCGAGCAGTACTTC	CASSQYRSKSSEQYF
many	TRBV20-1	TRBD2	TRBJ2-3	TGCAGTGCTAGCTCGGGGGGAGACACAGATACGCAGTATTTT	CSASSGGDTDTQYF
few	TRBV7-9	TRBD1	TRBJ1-5	TGTGCCAGCAGCTTAGGGGGGACAGATTGGCCCCAGCATTTT	CASSLGGTDWPQHF
NA	TRBV30	NA	TRBJ2-1	TGTGCCTGGAAGTCAAAGAGCAGGAATGAGCAGTTCTTC	CAWKSKSRNEQFF
NA	TRBV9	NA	TRBJ1-1	TGTGCCAGCAGCGTCTGGACGAACACTGAAGCTTTCTTT	CASSVWTNTEAFF
many	TRBV5-5	NA	TRBJ1-1	TGTGCCAGCAGCTTTTTCCATGCAGGATTGAACACTGAAGCTTTCTTT	CASSFFHAGLNTEAFF
many	TRBV11-2	TRBD2	TRBJ2-2	TGTGCCAGCAGCCTAGCGGGGGGGAACACCGGGGAGCTGTTTTTT	CASSLAGGNTGELFF
few	TRBV12-3/TRBV12-4	NA	TRBJ2-1	TGTGCCAGCAGTCATGGACGGGGGCAGTTCTTC	CASSHGRGQFF
few	TRBV4-1	TRBD1	TRBJ1-1	TGCGCCAGCAGCCAAGATAGGGTAGGAACAGGGGTGAACACTGAAGCTTTCTTT	CASSQDRVGTGVNTEAFF
few	TRBV5-1	NA	TRBJ2-1	TGCGCCAGCAGCCAACGTTGGAAGGGGAGATACAATGAGCAGTTCTTC	CASSQRWKGRYNEQFF
many	TRBV2	TRBD1	TRBJ1-5	TGTGCCAGCAGTCCACAGGGGAATAGCAATCAGCCCCAGCATTTT	CASSPQGNSNQPQHF
many	TRBV3-1	NA	TRBJ2-3	TGTGCCAGCAGCCAAGAAGGTGAACATACGCAGTATTTT	CASSQEGEHTQYF
many	TRBV3-1	TRBD1	TRBJ2-1	TGTGCCAGCAGCCAAGATAGCCGGTATTTAGGGGACAGGCAGTTCTTC	CASSQDSRYLGDRQFF
NA	TRBV19	TRBD1	TRBJ1-5	TGTGCCAGTAGTTTTCTACAGGGGGTCCAGCCCCAGCATTTT	CASSFLQGVQPQHF
many	TRBV25-1	NA	TRBJ2-5	TGTGCCAGCAGCGTAGGACCCCAAGAGACCCAGTACTTC	CASSVGPQETQYF
many	TRBV6-5	NA	TRBJ2-5	TGTGCCAGCAGCCTTACTTGGGACCAAGAGACCCAGTACTTC	CASSLTWDQETQYF
many	TRBV9	NA	TRBJ2-2	TGTGCCAGCAGCCCAGAAGGCGTCGGGGAGCTGTTTTTT	CASSPEGVGELFF
NA	TRBV25-1	NA	TRBJ1-6	TGTGCCAGCAGTGAAGTGTATGGAGGGACTCTCCACTTT	CASSEVYGGTLHF
many	TRBV4-2	NA	TRBJ2-1	TGTGCCAGCAGCCAAGGGGTATTAGCGGACTCCTACAATGAGCAGTTCTTC	CASSQGVLADSYNEQFF
few	TRBV12-3/TRBV12-4	TRBD1	TRBJ2-7	TGTGCCAGCAGTGGGACAGGATCCTACGAGCAGTACTTC	CASSGTGSYEQYF
many	TRBV11-2	TRBD1	TRBJ2-7	TGTGCCAGCAGCGATTCCGGGACAGGGGGCTACGAGCAGTACTTC	CASSDSGTGGYEQYF
many	TRBV12-3/TRBV12-4	NA	TRBJ2-3	TGTGCCAGCAGTTCCCGCCGTGGGGGCTATACGCAGTATTTT	CASSSRRGGYTQYF
few	TRBV12-3/TRBV12-4	NA	TRBJ1-4	TGTGCCAGCAGGGTGTCAACTAATGAAAAACTGTTTTTT	CASRVSTNEKLFF
NA	TRBV7-2	NA	TRBJ2-2	TGTGCCAGCAGCTTTTTAGCCCCGGTCACCGGGGAGCTGTTTTTT	CASSFLAPVTGELFF
many	TRBV6-2/TRBV6-3	NA	TRBJ1-5	TGTGCCAGCAGTACAACAGGAGTCAATCAGCCCCAGCATTTT	CASSTTGVNQPQHF
few	TRBV7-9	NA	TRBJ1-1	TGTGCCAGAGAGGGGCAAGTCAGCACTGAAGCTTTCTTT	CAREGQVSTEAFF
NA	TRBV7-2	TRBD1	TRBJ2-5	TGTGCCAGCAGTTCGGGACAGGGCTTCTCCGGGACCCAGTACTTC	CASSSGQGFSGTQYF
NA	TRBV5-1	NA	TRBJ2-1	TGCGCCAGCAGCTTGGTGGACCCTTCCTACAATGAGCAGTTCTTC	CASSLVDPSYNEQFF
many	TRBV4-1	NA	TRBJ2-3	TGCGCCAGCAGTGAAGGACTCGGCACAGATACGCAGTATTTT	CASSEGLGTDTQYF
many	TRBV6-2/TRBV6-3	NA	TRBJ2-1	TGTGCCAGCACCGGTTTAGGGGGATCCTACAATGAGCAGTTCTTC	CASTGLGGSYNEQFF
many	TRBV12-3/TRBV12-4	NA	TRBJ2-3	TGTGCCAGCAGTTCTGGAATGCCAGATACGCAGTATTTT	CASSSGMPDTQYF
NA	TRBV7-9	NA	TRBJ1-1	TGTGCCAGCGCCCCTTGGGGCCTCATCACTAACACTGAAGCTTTCTTT	CASAPWGLITNTEAFF
many	TRBV9	NA	TRBJ2-5	TGTGCCAGCAGCGTAGCGGGGGACCAAGAGACCCAGTACTTC	CASSVAGDQETQYF
many	TRBV29-1	NA	TRBJ2-7	TGCAGCGCAGGGGACGGCGAGCAGTACTTC	CSAGDGEQYF
few	TRBV7-2	NA	TRBJ2-7	TGTGCCAGCAGCTTCGCAACAGGGACCTACGAGCAGTACTTC	CASSFATGTYEQYF
many	TRBV7-6	NA	TRBJ2-3	TGTGCCAGCAGCTATTTACAAGATACGCAGTATTTT	CASSYLQDTQYF
NA	TRBV5-1	NA	TRBJ1-1	TGCGCCAGCAGCTTGGGAGACACGAACACTGAAGCTTTCTTT	CASSLGDTNTEAFF